Below are 24 T cell receptor beta chains sequenced from a single sample in a study of T-cell memory formation after mild COVID-19. TCRdb recomputed calls from the 5' RACE reads with MiXCR, one row per CDR3 protein. The sample yields under 300,000 distinct CDR3 sequences, over 8.5% seen once. The sample was PBMCs or a T cell subset sorted from them (not recorded which). The receptors derive from a man between 18 and 35 years old who had mild COVID-19 (a few samples of this study predate the infection). Cell type and time point are not known.

This clonotype has a handful of counts. The chain uses TRBV7-2 and TRBJ2-7, with 7 bases that match TRBD2. The CDR3 loop spans 17 amino acids. V trimming: 5 bases; J trimming: 0 bases; junction bases outside the gene matches: 13. Per the germline V gene, CDR1 is SGHTA and CDR2 is FQGNSA. The CDR3, as DNA: TGTGCCAGCAGCCCCCCCTCCGGGCGGGGGAGCTCCTACGAGCAGTACTTC. Translating it yields CASSPPSGRGSSYEQYF.

This clonotype was seen a handful of times. The CDR3, as DNA: TGTGCCAGCAGCTCCCGACCGGCCGGTTACAATGAGCAGTTCTTC. This sequence encodes CASSSRPAGYNEQFF. The rearrangement uses TRBV11-3 and TRBJ2-1; D remains ambiguous. The CDR3 totals 15 residues. V was cut by 4 bases and J by 4 bases, with 14 bases left in between. The germline gives CDR1 SGHNT, CDR2 YENEEA.

This clonotype was counted at least ten times. V usage is TRBV6-2 or TRBV6-3 and J usage is TRBJ2-3, with no clear D. The CDR3 runs 14 residues. V was trimmed by 6 bases and J by 0 bases, leaving 10 bases between them. Germline values: CDR1 MNHEY, CDR2 SVGEGT. CDR3 DNA: TGTGCCAGCAGCCTTGACGCTAGCACAGATACGCAGTATTTT. Protein: CASSLDASTDTQYF.

This clonotype was detected a few times. The V call is TRBV6-5, the J call TRBJ2-3; D possibly corresponds to TRBD2 (6 bases). This CDR3 is built from 14 residues. CDR1 MNHEY and CDR2 SVGAGI come from the germline V gene. V was shortened by 8 bases and J by 3 bases, with 15 bases between the two germline ends. DNA of the CDR3: TGTGCCAGCCGACAGTTTCGGGAGACAGATACGCAGTATTTT. Protein: CASRQFRETDTQYF.

This clonotype was observed at least ten times. This chain connects TRBV5-5 to TRBJ2-1, with 11 bases that match TRBD1. CDR3 length: 14 amino acids. From germline, CDR1 is SGHKS and CDR2 YYEKEE (reference sequence). Trimming at V came to 5 bases and at J to 8 bases, leaving 6 bases not matched to a gene. CDR3: CASRTGTGGHEQFF. Written as DNA, the CDR3 is TGTGCCAGCAGAACCGGGACAGGGGGTCATGAGCAGTTCTTC.

This clonotype was counted only a few times. This sequence joins TRBV6-2 or TRBV6-3 and TRBJ2-4, with D unclear. V dropped 1 base and J dropped 0 bases, with 13 bases sitting between them. Germline V lookup: CDR1 MNHEY, CDR2 SVGEGT. This CDR3 region has 17 residues. The CDR3 nucleotides read TGTGCCAGCAGTTACTACGCTCCGTCAGTAGCCAAAAACATTCAGTACTTC. Translating it yields CASSYYAPSVAKNIQYF.

This chain joins TRBV12-3 or TRBV12-4 and TRBJ2-3; no reliable D call. V was pared by 6 bases and J by 0 bases, with 7 bases between. The CDR3 extends over 13 amino acids. The CDR3 bases are TGTGCCAGCAGGGCGGCAAGCACAGATACGCAGTATTTT. This sequence encodes CASRAASTDTQYF.

This sequence joins TRBV5-6 and TRBJ2-3, with D unresolved. Germline CDR1 and CDR2: SGHDT and YYEEEE. There are 14 residues in the CDR3. Trimming removed 4 bases from V and 1 base from J, with 10 bases in between. The CDR3 DNA follows: TGTGCCAGCAGCGTGTTTTGGGGCACAGATACGCAGTATTTT. Translating it yields CASSVFWGTDTQYF.

This clonotype was picked up a small number of times. The chain links TRBV6-6 to TRBJ2-1; D is undetermined. The V gene lost 2 bases and the J gene lost 4 bases, with 12 bases spanning the gap. The CDR3 sequence is 15 residues long. Per the germline V gene, CDR1 is MNHNY and CDR2 is SVGAGI (reference sequence). The CDR3 loop reads CASSYTLASYNEQFF. CDR3 sequence (DNA): TGTGCCAGCAGTTACACGTTGGCGTCGTACAATGAGCAGTTCTTC.

V and J are TRBV30 and TRBJ2-7, with no clear D. Trimming stripped 3 bases from V and 1 base from J, with 7 bases between. Germline values: CDR1 GTSNPN, CDR2 SVGIG (reference sequence). CDR3 size: 12 residues. The CDR3 sequence: CAWRGPSYEQYF. The DNA of the CDR3 is TGTGCCTGGAGAGGGCCATCCTACGAGCAGTACTTC.

The chain recombines TRBV5-1 with TRBJ1-2, with D unresolved. Germline CDR1 is SGHRS and CDR2 is YFSETQ. Trimming stripped 0 bases from V and 2 bases from J, with 11 bases between. CDR3 length: 15 amino acids. CDR3 region: CASSLEVTANYGYTF. CDR3 nucleotide sequence: TGCGCCAGCAGCTTGGAGGTGACCGCGAACTATGGCTACACCTTC.

The chain combines TRBV11-2 with TRBJ2-3, with 9 bases fitting TRBD2. Trimming took 6 bases from V and 1 from J; bases not matched to a gene: 11. Germline CDR1 and CDR2: SGHAT and FQNNGV. The CDR3 has 17 amino acids. The CDR3 here is CASSSGVAGDRTDTQYF. In DNA, the CDR3 is TGTGCCAGCAGTTCCGGGGTAGCGGGGGACCGCACAGATACGCAGTATTTT.

J is TRBJ1-6 and V is TRBV5-6; TRBD1 agrees at 8 bases. The CDR3 spans 14 residues. Losses at the gene ends were 3 bases for V and 8 bases for J; bases not matched to a gene: 4. The germline V gene encodes CDR1 SGHDT and CDR2 YYEEEE. CDR3 DNA sequence: TGTGCCAGCAGCTCCGAGACAGGGGATTCACCCCTCCACTTT. Translation: CASSSETGDSPLHF.

This clonotype was counted at least ten times. The chain employs TRBV18 and TRBJ2-3; 7 positions match TRBD1. CDR3 length equals 13 residues. V was clipped by 3 bases and J by 4 bases; unmatched bases: 1. From germline, CDR1 is KGHSH and CDR2 LQKENI. The CDR3 protein is CASSPTGADTQYF. The CDR3 DNA follows: TGTGCCAGCTCACCCACAGGGGCAGATACGCAGTATTTT.

This clonotype was observed a handful of times. The chain employs TRBV4-1 and TRBJ1-5; TRBD1 agrees at 9 bases. The V and J ends lost 4 bases and 5 bases, in that order; junction bases with no gene match: 6. This CDR3 has 15 residues. Germline CDR1 is MGHRA and CDR2 is YSYEKL. Written as DNA, the CDR3 is TGCGCCAGCAGCCCGATGGGACAGGGATATCAGCCCCAGCATTTT. It specifies CASSPMGQGYQPQHF.

The rearrangement joins TRBV20-1 to TRBJ2-7; possible D gene TRBD1, 6 bases. The CDR3 sequence is 14 residues long. Germline loops: CDR1 DFQATT, CDR2 SNEGSKA (reference sequence). V lost 6 bases to trimming and J lost 1 base, with 16 bases between them. The CDR3 nucleotides are TGCAGTGCGCCTACAGGGAGAGCTTCCTACGAGCAGTACTTC. Amino acid sequence: CSAPTGRASYEQYF.

The chain couples TRBV5-1 to TRBJ1-2; D remains unclear. V was shortened by 2 bases and J by 0 bases, with 11 bases between the two germline ends. The germline gives CDR1 SGHRS, CDR2 YFSETQ. CDR3 size: 15 residues. CDR3 sequence: CASSLLLGSNYGYTF. DNA for the CDR3: TGCGCCAGCAGCTTATTATTAGGATCTAACTATGGCTACACCTTC.

This clonotype has at least ten counts. The chain is built from TRBV5-6 and TRBJ2-1; 10 bases map to TRBD2. This CDR3 is 16 amino acids long. With V trimmed by 0 bases and J by 6 bases, 6 bases remained unmatched. Germline-derived CDR1 and CDR2 are SGHDT and YYEEEE. CDR3 region: CASSLVSLAGANEQFF. CDR3 bases: TGTGCCAGCAGCTTGGTCTCGCTAGCGGGGGCCAATGAGCAGTTCTTC.

This clonotype was counted only a few times. The chain employs TRBV2 and TRBJ2-3; the D gene is possibly TRBD2 (5 bases). CDR1 and CDR2 (germline): SNHLY, FYNNEI. The CDR3 sequence is 11 residues long. Trimming shortened V by 7 bases and J by 9 bases, and 11 bases separated the two germline ends. The CDR3 spells CASKTKGTQYF. In DNA, the CDR3 is TGTGCCAGCAAGACTAAAGGGACGCAGTATTTT.

This clonotype was seen only a few times. The chain couples TRBV4-1 to TRBJ2-7; 7 nucleotides line up with TRBD2. V gave up 4 bases and J gave up 2 bases; unmatched junction bases: 8. This CDR3 has 15 amino acids. The germline CDR1 and CDR2 sequences are MGHRA and YSYEKL. This CDR3 reads CASSPPGLPTYEQYF. The CDR3 DNA sequence: TGCGCCAGCAGCCCACCGGGACTACCAACCTACGAGCAGTACTTC.

This clonotype has a handful of counts. This sequence joins TRBV20-1 and TRBJ1-2, with a weak D call TRBD1 (6 bases). Per the germline V gene, CDR1 is DFQATT and CDR2 is SNEGSKA (reference sequence). V was trimmed by 3 bases and J by 10 bases, leaving 21 bases between them. The CDR3 has 14 amino acids. This chain's CDR3 is CSASLTLEGDVYTF. In nucleotides, the CDR3 is TGCAGTGCTAGTCTTACCCTTGAGGGGGACGTCTACACCTTC.

This clonotype has more than one count but fewer than ten. The rearrangement links TRBV30 to TRBJ1-2; the match to TRBD1 covers 9 bases. This CDR3 comprises 14 residues. The V gene's germline CDR1 is GTSNPN and CDR2 SVGIG (reference sequence). The junction had 4 bases not matched to a gene; V was cut back by 2 bases and J by 3 bases. DNA of the CDR3: TGTGCCTGGAGTATGGACAGGGGCGACTATGGCTACACCTTC. Residues: CAWSMDRGDYGYTF.

The V call is TRBV6-2 or TRBV6-3, the J call TRBJ2-3; 8 positions agree with TRBD2. CDR3 length equals 16 residues. Germline V gene sequence: CDR1 MNHEY, CDR2 SVGEGT. The trim removed 3 bases at V and 0 bases at J, leaving 5 bases unmatched. The CDR3 bases are TGTGCCAGCAGTTATAGGCTAGCGGGTAGCACAGATACGCAGTATTTT. It translates to CASSYRLAGSTDTQYF.

The chain recombines TRBV7-3 with TRBJ1-2; TRBD1 matches 8 bases. This CDR3 has 15 residues. V lost 5 bases to trimming and J lost 1 base; unmatched junction nucleotides: 6. Germline assignment: CDR1 SGHTA and CDR2 FQGTGA. DNA for the CDR3: TGTGCCAGCAGCCCCGGACAGGGATATAACTATGGCTACACCTTC. Its translation: CASSPGQGYNYGYTF.